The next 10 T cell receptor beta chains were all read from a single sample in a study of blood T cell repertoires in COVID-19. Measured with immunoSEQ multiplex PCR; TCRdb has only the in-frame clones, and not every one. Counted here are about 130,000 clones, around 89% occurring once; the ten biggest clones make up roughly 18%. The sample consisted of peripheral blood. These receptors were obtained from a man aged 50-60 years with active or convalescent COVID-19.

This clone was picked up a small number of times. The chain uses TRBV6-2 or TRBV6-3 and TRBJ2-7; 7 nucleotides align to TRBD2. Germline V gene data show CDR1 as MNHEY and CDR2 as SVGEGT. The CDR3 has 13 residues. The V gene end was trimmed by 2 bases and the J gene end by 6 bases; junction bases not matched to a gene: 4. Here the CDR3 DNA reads TGTGCCAGCAGTTACAGGGAGGGGCTCGAGCAGTACTTC. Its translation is CASSYREGLEQYF.

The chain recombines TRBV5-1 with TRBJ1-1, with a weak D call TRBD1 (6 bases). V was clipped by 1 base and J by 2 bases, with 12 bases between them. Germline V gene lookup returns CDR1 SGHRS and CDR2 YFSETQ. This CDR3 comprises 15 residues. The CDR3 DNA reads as TGCGCCAGCAGCTTGTTCGCAGGGGCTAACACTGAAGCTTTCTTT. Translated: CASSLFAGANTEAFF.

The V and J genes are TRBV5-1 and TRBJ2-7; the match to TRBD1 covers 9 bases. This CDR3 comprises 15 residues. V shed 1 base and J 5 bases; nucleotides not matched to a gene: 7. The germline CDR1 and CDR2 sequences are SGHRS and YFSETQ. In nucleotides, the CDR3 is TGCGCCAGCAGCTTGACAGGGGGCATGATTAACGAGCAGTACTTC. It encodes CASSLTGGMINEQYF.

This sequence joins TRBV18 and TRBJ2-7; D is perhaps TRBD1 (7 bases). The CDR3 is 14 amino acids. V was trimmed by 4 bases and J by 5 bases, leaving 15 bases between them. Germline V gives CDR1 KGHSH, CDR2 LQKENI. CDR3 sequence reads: CASSLGGTGDEQYF. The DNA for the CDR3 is TGTGCCAGCTCACTGGGGGGAACAGGGGACGAGCAGTACTTC.

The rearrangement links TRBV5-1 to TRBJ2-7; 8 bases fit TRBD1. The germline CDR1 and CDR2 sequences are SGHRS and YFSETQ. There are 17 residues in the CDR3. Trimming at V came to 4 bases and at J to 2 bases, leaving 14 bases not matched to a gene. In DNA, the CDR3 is TGCGCCAGCAGCGTGAAGTCCGGGACAGGCCTCGCCTACGAGCAGTACTTC. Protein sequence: CASSVKSGTGLAYEQYF.

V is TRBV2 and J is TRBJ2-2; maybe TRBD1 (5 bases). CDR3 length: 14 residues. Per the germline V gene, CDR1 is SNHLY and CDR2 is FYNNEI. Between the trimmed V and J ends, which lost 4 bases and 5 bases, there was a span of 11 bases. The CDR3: CASSGVRVTGELFF. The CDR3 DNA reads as TGTGCCAGCAGTGGGGTCAGGGTTACCGGGGAGCTGTTTTTT.

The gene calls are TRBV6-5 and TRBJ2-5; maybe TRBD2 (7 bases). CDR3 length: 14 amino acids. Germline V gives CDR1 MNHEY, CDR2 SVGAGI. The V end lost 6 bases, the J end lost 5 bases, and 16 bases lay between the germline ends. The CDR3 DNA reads TGTGCCAGCAGCCGCGTCGGGGGGCCTGAGACCCAGTACTTC. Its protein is CASSRVGGPETQYF.

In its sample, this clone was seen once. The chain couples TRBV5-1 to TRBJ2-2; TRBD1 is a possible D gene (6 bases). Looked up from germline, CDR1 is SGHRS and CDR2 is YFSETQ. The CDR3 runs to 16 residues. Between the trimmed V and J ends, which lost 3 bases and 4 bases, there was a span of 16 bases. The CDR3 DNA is TGCGCCAGCAGCTATGACTGGGGGCAGGCCACCGGGGAGCTGTTTTTT. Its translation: CASSYDWGQATGELFF.

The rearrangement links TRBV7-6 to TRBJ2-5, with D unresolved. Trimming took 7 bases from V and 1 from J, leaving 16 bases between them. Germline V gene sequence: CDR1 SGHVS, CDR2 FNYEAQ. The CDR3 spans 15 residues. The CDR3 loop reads CASTSSDSSQETQYF. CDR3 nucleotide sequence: TGTGCCAGCACCTCAAGTGACTCGTCCCAAGAGACCCAGTACTTC.

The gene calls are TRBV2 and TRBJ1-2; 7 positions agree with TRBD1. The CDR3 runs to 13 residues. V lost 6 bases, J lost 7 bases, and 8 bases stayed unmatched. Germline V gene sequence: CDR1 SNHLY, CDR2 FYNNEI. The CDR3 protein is CASSTSQGGGYTF. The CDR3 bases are TGTGCCAGCAGCACAAGCCAGGGGGGTGGCTACACCTTC.